The 10 T cell receptor beta chains presented below share a single source sample, sequenced in a study of blood T cell repertoires in COVID-19. Assay: immunoSEQ multiplex PCR; the TCRdb copy retains only in-frame clones and omits some. The table shows some 130,000 clones, with around 86% occurring only once. Sequencing was done on a sample of peripheral blood. Receptors were obtained from a woman in her 70s with COVID-19, enrolled during active disease.

The V and J genes are TRBV6-5 and TRBJ1-4; the D gene is possibly TRBD1 (5 bases). The CDR3 runs to 11 residues. The V and J ends lost 7 bases and 8 bases respectively, with 8 bases between them. Germline CDR1 and CDR2: MNHEY and SVGAGI. For the CDR3, the DNA is TGTGCCAGCACCGGGGGGGAAAAACTGTTTTTT. Its translation is CASTGGEKLFF.

This rearrangement joins TRBV11-2 to TRBJ2-3, with TRBD2 as a possible D gene (6 bases). V lost 0 bases and J lost 6, with 7 bases in between. Germline V lookup: CDR1 SGHAT, CDR2 FQNNGV. CDR3 length equals 13 residues. CDR3 in DNA: TGTGCCAGCAGCTTAGATCGGGAGGATACGCAGTATTTT. This codes for CASSLDREDTQYF.

This chain connects TRBV11-2 to TRBJ1-6; no firm D call. V was trimmed by 5 bases and J by 9 bases, leaving 14 bases between them. Germline loops: CDR1 SGHAT, CDR2 FQNNGV. The CDR3 sequence is 14 residues long. CDR3 in DNA: TGTGCCAGCAGCCATCCAGCGGGTGGTTCACCCCTCCACTTT. Protein sequence: CASSHPAGGSPLHF.

In its sample, this clone was seen a few times. The chain joins TRBV7-6 to TRBJ1-4; D is perhaps TRBD1 (6 bases). Germline CDR1 SGHVS, CDR2 FNYEAQ. V was cut by 3 bases and J by 0 bases, with 8 bases left in between. The CDR3 has 15 amino acids. Here the CDR3 reads CASSFRQATNEKLFF. The CDR3 DNA sequence: TGTGCCAGCAGCTTCCGACAGGCAACTAATGAAAAACTGTTTTTT.

The chain joins TRBV28 to TRBJ1-2; D gene ambiguous. CDR3 length: 16 residues. Looked up from germline, CDR1 is MDHEN and CDR2 is SYDVKM. Trimming removed 2 bases from V and 1 base from J, with 14 bases in between. The chain's CDR3 is CASSLRGSSINYGYTF. CDR3 coding DNA: TGTGCCAGCAGTTTACGGGGATCCTCTATTAACTATGGCTACACCTTC.

The chain joins TRBV2 to TRBJ2-7, with D perhaps TRBD1 (6 bases). The V end was cut by 3 bases, the J end by 5 bases, with 17 bases between. The germline V gene has CDR1 SNHLY and CDR2 FYNNEI. The CDR3 spans 15 residues. CDR3: CASSDSPGETDEQYF. The CDR3 coding sequence is TGTGCCAGCAGTGATTCTCCAGGGGAAACGGACGAGCAGTACTTC.

V and J are TRBV5-5 and TRBJ2-7, with 8 nucleotides matching TRBD1. There are 15 residues in the CDR3. Germline CDR1 SGHKS, CDR2 YYEKEE (reference sequence). V lost 6 bases, J lost 3 bases, and 11 bases stayed unmatched. The CDR3 bases are TGTGCCAGCAACCTAAAGGGGACAGGCGGCTACGAGCAGTACTTC. This translates into CASNLKGTGGYEQYF.

The chain links TRBV5-1 to TRBJ2-3, with 9 bases matching TRBD1. With 6 bases clipped from V and 5 bases from J, the junction kept 10 bases outside the gene matches. The CDR3 has 15 residues. Germline-derived CDR1 and CDR2 are SGHRS and YFSETQ. The chain's CDR3 is CASNLLGQGQDTQYF. The CDR3 region has the DNA TGCGCCAGCAATCTCCTGGGACAGGGACAAGATACGCAGTATTTT.

CDR3 nucleotide sequence: TGTGCCAGCAGTGAAGGGACTAACATCCGCAATGAGCAGTTCTTC. Its protein product is CASSEGTNIRNEQFF. The chain has TRBV2 and TRBJ2-1; possibly TRBD2 for D (6 bases). Trimming took off 1 base at V and 6 bases at J, with 13 bases between the two ends. The CDR3 length is 15 residues. Germline V gives CDR1 SNHLY, CDR2 FYNNEI.

V gene TRBV3-1 (or the pseudogene TRBV3-2) combines with J gene TRBJ2-1; TRBD1 is a possible D gene (6 bases). The ends were cut back, 2 bases at V and 1 base at J, with 6 bases in the middle. The CDR3 covers 14 residues. CDR1 is LGHDT, CDR2 YNNKEL, per germline (reference sequence). CDR3 coding DNA: TGTGCCAGCAGCCAACAGGGGTCCTACAATGAGCAGTTCTTC. This codes for CASSQQGSYNEQFF.